This TCR beta chain was sequenced for a study of cytomegalovirus exposure and HLA in healthy donors (dated by TCRdb to about 2017). As for the study more broadly: An earlier analysis of approximately 600 of the donors reported roughly 300 Gb of sequence data and more than 90 million unique TCR beta sequences from about 179 million T cells. An early release covering more than 500 HLA-typed donors comprised roughly 300 gigabases of sequencing data and 85 million to 100 million unique TCR sequences. Of the roughly 400 genotyped donors, about 80% fell in the genetic ancestry cluster associated with self-reported Caucasian donors. The aim of the study was to test whether cataloging public T cell receptors could identify signatures of past pathogen exposure. The study used immunosequencing to profile the T cell repertoires of about 670 subjects and linked those repertoires to cytomegalovirus serostatus. Besides the first cohort of roughly 660 subjects, a separate validation cohort made up of 120 different subjects was used. The study combined high-throughput TCR immunosequencing, statistical association of individual TCRs with disease status, and machine learning to predict cytomegalovirus infection status. To study patterns of TCR occurrence, a later analysis re-analyzed previously published TCR beta repertoires from hundreds of donors and added high-resolution HLA genotyping. The later analysis used no new phenotypic data to find candidate immune exposures, relying instead on TCR beta sequences and their occurrence across donors. An earlier analysis of 587 of the donors used high-throughput TCR beta sequencing to judge whether each TCR beta V gene segment behaved as functional or pseudogenic. Donor age, sex, ethnicity and CMV serostatus were compiled alongside the repertoire data. A later genetic analysis used genome-wide SNP genotypes for about 65% of the 666 donors, treating that subset as a discovery cohort. All discovery cohort repertoires had been generated on a single sequencing platform. HLA typing included class I and class II loci at four-digit resolution. The number of donors typed differed by locus, with roughly 620-640 for A, B, C, DRB1 and DQB1, roughly 520 for DQA1, over 600 for DPA1, and some 440 for DPB1. About five DR-DQ haplotypes were treated as single units for association and clustering because of strong linkage in the cohort. Among about 400 genotyped donors of the cohort, an average of roughly 230,000 unique TCR beta nucleotide sequences was sequenced per donor, of which approximately 19% were non-productive. Points the paper makes about the study in general: Several of the top co-occurrence clusters appeared to be linked to parvovirus B19, influenza, CMV and Epstein-Barr virus, according to a later analysis. In a later genetic analysis, fewer N-insertions in productive TCRs were reported among donors in an Asian-associated ancestry cluster than the approximately 710-donor mean. Because the 87-base-pair reads could not distinguish some IMGT-functional V segments, including TRBV6-2 and TRBV6-3, those segments were excluded. In a later analysis, most CMV-associated TCR beta chains were found to appear HLA-restricted, with HLA associations seemingly driven largely by CMV exposure. A further reported finding was that TCR beta sequences accurately predicted the HLA-A and HLA-B alleles for most subjects in the first cohort. In a later genetic analysis, a missense DCLRE1C variant was associated with V-gene and J-gene trimming of TCR beta chains, and the association was replicated in an independent cohort. In vitro tests confirmed that a few of the cytomegalovirus-associated TCR beta chains recognize cytomegalovirus antigens. In the study, 150 to 200 TCR beta chains were listed as associated with cytomegalovirus. According to a later analysis, TCR association rates differed among HLA loci, with DRB1 alleles showing the most associated TCRs and HLA-C alleles showing the fewest. This cohort had only TCR beta chains sequenced, and the lack of alpha or paired-chain data limited which features could be detected. In a later analysis, HLA-associated TCR beta chains showed more clonal expansion and lower generation probabilities than non-associated chains that were equally common. When HLA alleles, especially DR and DQ, strongly co-occurred, TCR associations were difficult to assign to individual alleles. In a later analysis, 16,951 TCR beta sequences were associated with specific HLA alleles at a false discovery rate of 0.05. Correlated functional status among segregating V segments might reflect linkage disequilibrium, but an unknown experimental factor could not be ruled out. Roughly uniform sequencing depth across donors was assumed in presence/absence analyses, although this assumption may not hold. Because HLA typing was missing for some donors at each locus, association tests included only the typed subset. In both the original and validation cohorts, the classifier was reported to diagnose cytomegalovirus status with high specificity and sensitivity. For the cohort, immune exposure information was limited to CMV serostatus. The sequencing pipeline was judged likely to have produced a cluster of highly shared sequence variants as a technical artifact. Most TCR sequences were observed very rarely across donors, whereas some public TCRs were present in many individuals. Because counts were too low, seventeen rarely observed V segments, including chromosome 9 orphons, were excluded from the earlier analysis of 587 of the donors. Broadly in line with IMGT annotations, most TCR beta V segments showed up in productive rearrangements about 87% or about 30% of the time in an earlier analysis of around 600 of the donors. The authors suggested that the approach could potentially be generalized to other disease states and immunological phenotypes.

Libraries were constructed by the immunoSEQ multiplex PCR assay. The multiplex PCR relied on a mix of 60 forward primers for TCR Vbeta segments and 13 reverse primers for TCR Jbeta segments. Amplification of the CDR3 region of rearranged TCR beta genes was performed with a multiplex PCR assay on genomic DNA. On the Illumina HiSeq System, the amplified TCR beta libraries were sequenced as 87-base-pair reads. In the paper's pipeline: In a later analysis, roughly 80 million unique TCR beta chains were counted across the 690 or so repertoires, and roughly 11 million of these chains were shared by at least two donors. A nearest-neighbor algorithm error-corrected the raw reads and collapsed the reads into unique sequences, merging closely related sequences to remove PCR and sequencing errors. To assign V, D and J gene segments, CDR3 sequences were aligned to IMGT reference sequences. For a sequence to be retained, a match of at least six nucleotides to both a V gene segment and a J gene segment was required. Rearrangements were classified as productive when the CDR3 lacked stop codons and remained in frame with V and J, and all other rearrangements were classified as non-productive. CDR3 was defined according to IMGT convention as the region running from the second conserved V-encoded cysteine to the conserved J-encoded phenylalanine. Sequences without an unambiguous match to a single V gene segment were excluded from the earlier analysis of approximately 600 of the donors. An earlier analysis of a few hundred of the donors called V segments functional above 56.7% productive rearrangements and segregating when the between-donor standard deviation exceeded 5%. A statistical classification framework was built for diagnosing cytomegalovirus status from the catalog of TCR beta chain sequences. In a later analysis, TCR nucleotide sequences were compared against IMGT/GENE-DB human TR gene sequences so that V and J genes could be assigned. In a later analysis, CDR3 sequences and most-parsimonious VDJ recombination scenarios were assigned using the TCRdist pipeline. In a later analysis, each TCR beta chain was defined by its CDR3 amino acid sequence together with its V-gene family, and reads without a unique V-gene family were excluded. To address suspected cross-contamination and a sequencing artifact, a later analysis removed a few hundred highly shared, low-generation-probability nucleotide sequences. In a later analysis, a clonal expansion index for each public chain was calculated from normalized within-repertoire ranks of inferred template counts. Generation probabilities in a later analysis came from a VDJ recombination model fitted to out-of-frame rearrangements, and those results were checked against IGoR. Hypergeometric tests were used in a later analysis to score TCR-TCR, TCR-HLA and TCR-CMV co-occurrence, with a repertoire-size bias correction applied to the TCR pairs. In a later analysis, false discovery rates were estimated by permuting HLA or CMV assignments 20 times. In a later analysis, co-occurring TCRs were grouped with DBSCAN, and TCRdist sequence similarity was added when clustering was performed within HLA-allele-positive subsets. Repertoires with fewer than 30,000 or more than 120,000 public chains, plus five repertoires with anomalous nucleotide sharing, were excluded from co-occurrence clustering. In its TCRdb copy, this immuneACCESS table keeps in-frame sequences only and misses some clones. Where compared with another copy, unresolved V genes explain less than half of these, and the others have no known cause. The V and J calls and the clone size are those of that table, but D and trimming were determined from the DNA. This sample has 180,000 or so clones in its table, and under 80% of those were observed once. The ten top clones hold roughly 2.5% of the sample.

The cohort consisted of more than 650 healthy bone marrow donors. All cohort members were sampled while nominally healthy, although unrecorded immune exposures were likely present. Of the 670 or so cohort members, roughly 290 had a positive CMV serostatus and just over 350 had a negative one, while no CMV serostatus was recorded for the donor. Each donor provided a peripheral blood sample, and peripheral blood mononuclear cells were used for TCR beta sequencing. The Qiagen DNeasy Blood Extraction Kit was used to extract genomic DNA from the blood cell samples. Trimming costs V 7 bases and J 5 bases, and their ends lie 9 bases apart. Sequences LNHDA (CDR1) and SQIVND (CDR2) are obtained from the germline V gene (reference sequence). Reading from cysteine to phenylalanine, the CDR3 counts 12 amino acids. The entry retains the CDR3 DNA only, 36 bases that are in frame from base 1. A word on this clone: Its antigen is unknown. Per-nucleotide qualities are absent, and no much larger clonotype sits a single base away.

Input material: PBMCs. This receptor chain uses TRBV19 and TRBJ2-1; TRBD1 could be the D gene, as 5 bases match. The clonotype originates from a human donor in good health. The nucleotides read TGTGCCAGTAAAGGGGCGAACAATGAGCAGTTCTTC. It translates to CASKGANNEQFF.